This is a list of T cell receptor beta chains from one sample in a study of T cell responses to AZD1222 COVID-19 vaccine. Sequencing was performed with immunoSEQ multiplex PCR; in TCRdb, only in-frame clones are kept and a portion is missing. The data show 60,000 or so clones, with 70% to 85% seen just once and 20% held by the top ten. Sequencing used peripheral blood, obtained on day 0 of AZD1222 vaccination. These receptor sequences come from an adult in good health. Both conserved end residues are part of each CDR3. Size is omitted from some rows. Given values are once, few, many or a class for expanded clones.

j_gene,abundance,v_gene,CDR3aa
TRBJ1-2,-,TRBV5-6,CASSDRDRGYDYGYTF
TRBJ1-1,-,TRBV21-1,CASGGGCDANTEAFF
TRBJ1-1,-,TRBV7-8,CASSLRQGENTEAFF
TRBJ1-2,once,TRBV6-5,CASSYSGTSELGYTF
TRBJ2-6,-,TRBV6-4,CASSPLAGANVLTF
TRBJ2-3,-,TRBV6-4,CASSWLAGDTQYF
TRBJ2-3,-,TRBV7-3,CASSPRAGTSGTTDTQYF
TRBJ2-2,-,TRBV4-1,CASSHRGTSGNTGELFF
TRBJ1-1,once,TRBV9,CASSVAGFNTEAFF
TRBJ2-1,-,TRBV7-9,CASSPLAGENEQFF
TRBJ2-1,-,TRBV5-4,CASSLSGSEGDEQFF
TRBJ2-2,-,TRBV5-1,CASSTGTGAGELFF
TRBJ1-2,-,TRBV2,CASAPGQTYGYTF
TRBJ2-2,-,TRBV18,CASSPPSGRPTGELFF
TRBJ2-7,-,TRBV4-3,CASSQASGEPYEQYF
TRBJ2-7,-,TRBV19,CASSIAGGQDEQYF
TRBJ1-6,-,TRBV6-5,CASRSGQGLGSPLHF
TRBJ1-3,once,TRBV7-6,CASMGSGNTIYF
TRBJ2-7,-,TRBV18,CASSLRQGAHYEQYF
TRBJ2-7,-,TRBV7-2,CASSPDFSSYEQYF
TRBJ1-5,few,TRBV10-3,CAINEQDSNQPQHF
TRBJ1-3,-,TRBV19,CASSMDSSSGNTIYF
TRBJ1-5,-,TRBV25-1,CASTTGEGQPQHF
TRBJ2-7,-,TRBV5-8,CASSLAAGVSYEQYF
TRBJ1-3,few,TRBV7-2,CASSPQGAGNTIYF
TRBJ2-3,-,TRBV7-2,CASSPLGIRADTQYF
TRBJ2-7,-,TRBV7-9,CASSPPDHEQYF
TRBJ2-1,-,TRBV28,CASSLRQVEQFF
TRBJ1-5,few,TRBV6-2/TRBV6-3,CASSYSSSDQPQHF
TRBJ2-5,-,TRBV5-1,CASSSGWDRGLFQETQYF
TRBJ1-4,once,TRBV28,CASSSLREANEKLFF
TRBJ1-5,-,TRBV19,CASSAHRTDRPRQPQHF
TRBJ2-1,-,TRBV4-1,CASSRVPGLAGRVEQFF
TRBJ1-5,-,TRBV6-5,CASKKQGAGNQPQHF
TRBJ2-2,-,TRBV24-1,CATSAPGHFTGELFF
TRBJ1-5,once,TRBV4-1,CASSQLTANQPQHF
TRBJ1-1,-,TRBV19,CASMDPRREGDTEAFF
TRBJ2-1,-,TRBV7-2,CASSLIGGGAYNEQFF
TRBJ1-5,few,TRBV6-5,CASSPFNRPPQHF
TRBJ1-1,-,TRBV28,CASSSLGEAFF
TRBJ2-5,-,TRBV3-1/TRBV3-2,CASGPGQQETQYF
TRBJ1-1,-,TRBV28,CASSPFKRAKSTEAFF
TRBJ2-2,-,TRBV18,CASSPRTGGANGELFF
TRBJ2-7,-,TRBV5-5,CASSLTAGRTYEQYF
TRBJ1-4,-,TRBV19,CASQRDTGGLGEKLFF
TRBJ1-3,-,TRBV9,CASSENSGNTIYF
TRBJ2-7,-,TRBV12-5,CASGLNIGQAYEQYF
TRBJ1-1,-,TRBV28,CASSSPSGQGDTEAFF